The 5 T cell receptor beta chains below all came from one sample that was sequenced in a study of a mutant IDH1 vaccine in newly diagnosed glioma. This sample's time point: week 35, safety follow-up. What each vaccine dose contained was 300 ug of mutant IDH1 20-mer peptide, accompanied by topical imiquimod. Some clones are missing from TCRdb's copy, which holds only in-frame ones; the method was immunoSEQ multiplex PCR. Among about 32,000 clones listed, roughly 77% were seen once. No cognate antigen is known for these TCRs. The input for sequencing was PBMCs, taken from a glioma patient whose treatment included an IDH1 peptide vaccine. The receptors originated from a man younger than 40 with glioma.

The chain employs TRBV15 and TRBJ2-1; 12 nucleotides align to TRBD2. Germline CDR1 LNHNV, CDR2 YYDKDF (reference sequence). V shed 3 bases, J shed 6 bases, and the junction held 0 bases outside the gene matches. The CDR3 has 14 amino acids. The CDR3 loop reads CATSRTSGSNEQFF. The CDR3 DNA follows: TGTGCCACCAGCAGGACTAGCGGGAGCAATGAGCAGTTCTTC.

J is TRBJ1-1 and V is TRBV10-3; 7 nucleotides match TRBD1. V lost 0 bases to trimming and J lost 6 bases; unmatched junction nucleotides: 10. This CDR3 has 16 residues. The V gene's germline CDR1 is ENHRY and CDR2 SYGVKD. CDR3 protein: CAISESGQGVRAEAFF. CDR3 DNA: TGTGCCATCAGTGAGTCGGGGCAGGGGGTAAGGGCTGAAGCTTTCTTT.

This clone was observed a single time. The V call is TRBV6-1, the J call TRBJ2-1; 7 bases match TRBD2. The germline V gene has CDR1 MNHNS and CDR2 SASEGT. This CDR3 spans 14 amino acids. After removal of 4 bases from V and 4 bases from J, the junction contained 4 bases not matched to a gene. The CDR3 reads CASSVASGYNEQFF. Written as DNA, the CDR3 is TGTGCCAGCAGTGTGGCTAGCGGATACAATGAGCAGTTCTTC.

The gene calls are TRBV5-1 and TRBJ2-5, with D maybe TRBD1 (5 bases). Trimming shortened V by 5 bases and J by 0 bases, and 14 bases separated the two germline ends. Looked up from germline, CDR1 is SGHRS and CDR2 is YFSETQ. The length of the CDR3 is 15 residues. The CDR3 loop reads CASRETEKYQETQYF. In DNA form, the CDR3 reads TGCGCCAGCAGAGAGACAGAGAAGTACCAAGAGACCCAGTACTTC.

This clone was observed a few times. J is TRBJ1-5 and V is TRBV7-8, with no clear D. The CDR3 runs to 13 residues. V lost 0 bases and J lost 9, with 9 bases in between. Per germline, CDR1 SGHVS and CDR2 FQNEAQ. The CDR3 spells CASSLARAGPQHF. For the CDR3, the DNA is TGTGCCAGCAGCTTAGCGCGGGCAGGGCCCCAGCATTTT.